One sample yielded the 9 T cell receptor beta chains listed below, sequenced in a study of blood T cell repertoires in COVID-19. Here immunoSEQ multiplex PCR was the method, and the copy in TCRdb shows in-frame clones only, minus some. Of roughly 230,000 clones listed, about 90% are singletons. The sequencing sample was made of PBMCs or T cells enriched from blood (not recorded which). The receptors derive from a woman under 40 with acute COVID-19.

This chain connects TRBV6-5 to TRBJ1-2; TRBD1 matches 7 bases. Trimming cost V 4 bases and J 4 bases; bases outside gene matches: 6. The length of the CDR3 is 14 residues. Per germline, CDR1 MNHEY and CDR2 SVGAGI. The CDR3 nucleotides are TGTGCCAGCAGTTCTTATCGGGACAGCTATGGCTACACCTTC. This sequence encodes CASSSYRDSYGYTF.

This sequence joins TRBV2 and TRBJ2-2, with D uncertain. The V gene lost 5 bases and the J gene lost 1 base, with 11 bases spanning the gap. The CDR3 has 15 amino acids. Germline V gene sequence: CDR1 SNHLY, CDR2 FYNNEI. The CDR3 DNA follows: TGTGCCAGCAGTCGTACCCTCGGGAACACCGGGGAGCTGTTTTTT. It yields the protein CASSRTLGNTGELFF. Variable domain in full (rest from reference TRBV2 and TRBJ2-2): EPEVTQTPSHQVTQMGQEVILRCVPISNHLYFYWYRQILGQKVEFLVSFYNNEISEKSEIFDDQFSVERPDGSNFTLKIRSTKLEDSAMYFCASSRTLGNTGELFFGEGSRLTVL.

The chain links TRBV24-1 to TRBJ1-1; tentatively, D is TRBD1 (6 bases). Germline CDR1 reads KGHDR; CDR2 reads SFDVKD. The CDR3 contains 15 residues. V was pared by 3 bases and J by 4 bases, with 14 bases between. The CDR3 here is CATSDGGALGTEAFF. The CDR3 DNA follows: TGTGCCACCAGTGATGGGGGGGCCCTGGGCACTGAAGCTTTCTTT.

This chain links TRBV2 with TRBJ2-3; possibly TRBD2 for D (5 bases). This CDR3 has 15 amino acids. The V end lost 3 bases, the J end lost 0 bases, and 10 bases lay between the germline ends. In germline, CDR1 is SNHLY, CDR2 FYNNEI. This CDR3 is CASSELRASTDTQYF. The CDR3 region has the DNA TGTGCCAGCAGTGAGCTGCGGGCTAGCACAGATACGCAGTATTTT.

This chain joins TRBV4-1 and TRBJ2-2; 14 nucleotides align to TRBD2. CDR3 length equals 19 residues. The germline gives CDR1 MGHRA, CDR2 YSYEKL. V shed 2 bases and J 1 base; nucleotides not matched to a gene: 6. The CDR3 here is CASSQTGLAGEMNTGELFF. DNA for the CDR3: TGCGCCAGCAGCCAAACGGGACTAGCGGGGGAGATGAACACCGGGGAGCTGTTTTTT.

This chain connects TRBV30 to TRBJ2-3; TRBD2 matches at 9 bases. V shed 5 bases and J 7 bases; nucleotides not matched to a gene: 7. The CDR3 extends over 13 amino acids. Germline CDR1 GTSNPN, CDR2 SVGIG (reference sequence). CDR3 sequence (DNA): TGTGCCTGGGGCGGGGGGGCCTTGAATACGCAGTATTTT. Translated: CAWGGGALNTQYF.

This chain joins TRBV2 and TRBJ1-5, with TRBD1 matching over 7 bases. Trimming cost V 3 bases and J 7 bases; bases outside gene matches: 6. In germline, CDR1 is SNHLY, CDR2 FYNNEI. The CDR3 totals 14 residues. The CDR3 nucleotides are TGTGCCAGCAGTGATGGGCAGGGGGTACAGCCCCAGCATTTT. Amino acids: CASSDGQGVQPQHF.

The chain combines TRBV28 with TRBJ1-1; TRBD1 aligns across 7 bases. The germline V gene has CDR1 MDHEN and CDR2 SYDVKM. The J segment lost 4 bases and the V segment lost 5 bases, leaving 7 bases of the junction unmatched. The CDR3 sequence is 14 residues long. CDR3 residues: CASSEGRGTTEAFF. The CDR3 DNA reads TGTGCCAGCAGTGAGGGCAGGGGGACCACTGAAGCTTTCTTT.

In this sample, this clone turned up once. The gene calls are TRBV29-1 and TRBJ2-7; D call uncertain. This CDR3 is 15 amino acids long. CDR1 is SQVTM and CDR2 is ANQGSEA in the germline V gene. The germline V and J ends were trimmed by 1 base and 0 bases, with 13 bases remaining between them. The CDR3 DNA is TGCAGCGTTGAAGCAGGCTTCTTCCCCTCCTACGAGCAGTACTTC. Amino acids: CSVEAGFFPSYEQYF.